The present T cell receptor (beta chain) was sequenced within a study of radiotherapy plus CTLA-4 blockade in lung cancer. The CDR3 extends over 13 amino acids. Germline V CDR1 and CDR2: MNHEY, SVGAGI. After removal of 7 bases from V and 7 bases from J, the junction contained 10 bases not matched to a gene. Using immunoSEQ multiplex PCR, the repertoire was profiled, and TCRdb retains in-frame clones only, with some absent. In the table there are about 60,000 clones, approximately 79% of which are singletons. This clone is medium-sized within its sample. The gene calls are TRBV6-5 and TRBJ2-7; 7 bases fit TRBD1. The input for sequencing was peripheral blood, taken from a patient treated with radiotherapy plus ipilimumab. The sequence was collected from a human donor with non-small cell lung cancer who had a complete response to radiotherapy plus ipilimumab. The CDR3: CASTETGSGEQYF. DNA for the CDR3: TGTGCCAGCACCGAGACAGGGTCTGGGGAGCAGTACTTC.